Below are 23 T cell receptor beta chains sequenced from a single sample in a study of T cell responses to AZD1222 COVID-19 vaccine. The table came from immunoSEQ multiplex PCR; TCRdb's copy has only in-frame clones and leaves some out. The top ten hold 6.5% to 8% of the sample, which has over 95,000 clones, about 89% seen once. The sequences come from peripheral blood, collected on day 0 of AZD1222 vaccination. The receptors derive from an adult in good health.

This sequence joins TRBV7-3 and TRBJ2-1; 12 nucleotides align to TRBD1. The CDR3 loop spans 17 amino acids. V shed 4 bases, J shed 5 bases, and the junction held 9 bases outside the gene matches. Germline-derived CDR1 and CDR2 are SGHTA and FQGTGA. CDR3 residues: CASSSGMGQGAHNEQFF. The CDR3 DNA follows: TGTGCCAGCAGCTCCGGGATGGGACAGGGGGCCCACAATGAGCAGTTCTTC. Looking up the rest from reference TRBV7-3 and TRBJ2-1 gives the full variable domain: GAGVSQTPSNKVTEKGKYVELRCDPISGHTALYWYRQSLGQGPEFLIYFQGTGAADDSGLPNDRFFAVRPEGSVSTLKIQRTERGDSAVYLCASSSGMGQGAHNEQFFGPGTRLTVL.

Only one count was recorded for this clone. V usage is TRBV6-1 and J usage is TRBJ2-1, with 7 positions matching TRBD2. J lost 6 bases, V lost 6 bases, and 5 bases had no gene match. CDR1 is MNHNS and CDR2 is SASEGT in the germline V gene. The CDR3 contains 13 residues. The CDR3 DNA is TGTGCCAGCAGGCCAACTAGCGTCAATGAGCAGTTCTTC. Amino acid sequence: CASRPTSVNEQFF.

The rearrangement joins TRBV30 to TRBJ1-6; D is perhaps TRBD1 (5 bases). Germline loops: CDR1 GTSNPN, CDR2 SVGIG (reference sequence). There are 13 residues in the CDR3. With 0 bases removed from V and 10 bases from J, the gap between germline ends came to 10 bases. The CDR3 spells CAWSVRGRSPLHF. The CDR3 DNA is TGTGCCTGGAGTGTACGGGGCCGATCACCCCTCCACTTT.

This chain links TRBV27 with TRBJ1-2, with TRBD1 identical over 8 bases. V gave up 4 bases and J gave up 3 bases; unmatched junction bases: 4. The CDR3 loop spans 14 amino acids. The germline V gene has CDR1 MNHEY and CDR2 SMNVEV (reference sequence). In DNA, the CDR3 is TGTGCCAGCAGTTCCCGGACAGGGTACTATGGCTACACCTTC. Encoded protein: CASSSRTGYYGYTF.

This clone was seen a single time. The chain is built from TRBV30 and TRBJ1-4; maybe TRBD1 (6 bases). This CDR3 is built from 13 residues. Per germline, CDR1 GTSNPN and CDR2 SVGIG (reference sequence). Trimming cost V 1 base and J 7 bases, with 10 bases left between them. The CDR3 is CAWSAARGEKLFF. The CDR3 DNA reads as TGTGCCTGGAGTGCCGCCAGGGGTGAAAAACTGTTTTTT.

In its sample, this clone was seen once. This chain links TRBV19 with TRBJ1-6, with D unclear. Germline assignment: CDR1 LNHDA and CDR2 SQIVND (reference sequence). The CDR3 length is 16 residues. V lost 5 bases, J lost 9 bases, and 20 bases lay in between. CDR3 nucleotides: TGTGCCAGTAGTTCAACAGACTGGGAGTGGGGTTCACCCCTCCACTTT. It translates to CASSSTDWEWGSPLHF.

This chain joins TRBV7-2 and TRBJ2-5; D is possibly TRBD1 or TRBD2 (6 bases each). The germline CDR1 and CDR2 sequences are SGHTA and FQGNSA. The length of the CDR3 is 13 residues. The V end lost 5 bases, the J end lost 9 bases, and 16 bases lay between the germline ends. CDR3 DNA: TGTGCCAGCAGCCCTCCGGGGGCCCCGGCCCAGTACTTC. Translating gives CASSPPGAPAQYF.

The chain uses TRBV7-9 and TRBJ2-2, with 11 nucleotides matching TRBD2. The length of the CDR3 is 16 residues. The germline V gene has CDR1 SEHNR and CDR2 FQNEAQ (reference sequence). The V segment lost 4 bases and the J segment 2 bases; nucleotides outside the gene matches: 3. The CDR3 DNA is TGTGCCAGCAGCTCAACTAGCGGGGGTAACACCGGGGAGCTGTTTTTT. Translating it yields CASSSTSGGNTGELFF. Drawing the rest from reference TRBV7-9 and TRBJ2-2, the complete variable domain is DTGVSQNPRHKITKRGQNVTFRCDPISEHNRLYWYRQTLGQGPEFLTYFQNEAQLEKSRLLSDRFSAERPKGSFSTLEIQRTEQGDSAMYLCASSSTSGGNTGELFFGEGSRLTVL.

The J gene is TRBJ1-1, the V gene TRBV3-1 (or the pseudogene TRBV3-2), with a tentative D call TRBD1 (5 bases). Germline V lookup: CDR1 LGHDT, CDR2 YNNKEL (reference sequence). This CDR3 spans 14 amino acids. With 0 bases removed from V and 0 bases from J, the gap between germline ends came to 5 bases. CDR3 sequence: CASSQDRVNTEAFF. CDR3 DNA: TGTGCCAGCAGCCAAGACAGGGTGAACACTGAAGCTTTCTTT.

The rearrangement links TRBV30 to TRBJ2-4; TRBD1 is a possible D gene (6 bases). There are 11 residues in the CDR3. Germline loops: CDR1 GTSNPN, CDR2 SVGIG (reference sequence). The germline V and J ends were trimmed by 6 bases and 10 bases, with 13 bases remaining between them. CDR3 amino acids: CACSTGRIQYF. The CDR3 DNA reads TGTGCCTGTTCGACAGGAAGGATTCAGTACTTC.

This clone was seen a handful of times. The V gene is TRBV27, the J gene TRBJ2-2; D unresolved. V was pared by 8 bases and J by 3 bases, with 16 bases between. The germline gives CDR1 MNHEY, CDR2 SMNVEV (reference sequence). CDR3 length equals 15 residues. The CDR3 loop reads CASAQLGLYTGELFF. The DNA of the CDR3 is TGTGCCAGCGCTCAGTTGGGCTTGTACACCGGGGAGCTGTTTTTT.

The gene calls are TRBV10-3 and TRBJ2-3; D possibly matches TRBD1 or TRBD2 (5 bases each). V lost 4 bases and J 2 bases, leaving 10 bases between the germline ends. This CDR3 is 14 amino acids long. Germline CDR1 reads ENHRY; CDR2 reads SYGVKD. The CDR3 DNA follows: TGTGCCATCAGTGGGGGCGGGCCCACAGATACGCAGTATTTT. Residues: CAISGGGPTDTQYF.

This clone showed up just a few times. The CDR3 DNA reads as TGTGCCAGCAGTTGGGGAGGAACTCCAAATCAGCCCCAGCATTTT. Protein product: CASSWGGTPNQPQHF. The V gene is TRBV27, the J gene TRBJ1-5; D gene uncertain. The CDR3 is 15 amino acids. Per the germline V gene, CDR1 is MNHEY and CDR2 is SMNVEV (reference sequence). With 4 bases removed from V and 4 bases from J, the gap between germline ends came to 14 bases.

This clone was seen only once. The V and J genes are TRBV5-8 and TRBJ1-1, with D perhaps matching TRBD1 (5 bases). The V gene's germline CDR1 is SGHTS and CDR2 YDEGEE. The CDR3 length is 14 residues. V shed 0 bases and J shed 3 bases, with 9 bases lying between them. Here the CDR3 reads CASSLGGDYTEAFF. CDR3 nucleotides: TGTGCCAGCAGCTTGGGAGGGGACTACACTGAAGCTTTCTTT. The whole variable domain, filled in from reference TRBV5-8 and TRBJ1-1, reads EAGVTQSPTHLIKTRGQQATLRCSPISGHTSVYWYQQALGLGLQFLLWYDEGEERNRGNFPPRFSGRQFPNYSSELNVNALELEDSALYLCASSLGGDYTEAFFGQGTRLTVV.

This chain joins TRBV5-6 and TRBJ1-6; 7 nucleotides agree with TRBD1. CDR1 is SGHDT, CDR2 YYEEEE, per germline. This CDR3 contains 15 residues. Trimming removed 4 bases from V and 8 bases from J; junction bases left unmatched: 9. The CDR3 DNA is TGTGCCAGCAGCACCTACAGGGGTCGGGATTCACCCCTCCACTTT. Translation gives CASSTYRGRDSPLHF.

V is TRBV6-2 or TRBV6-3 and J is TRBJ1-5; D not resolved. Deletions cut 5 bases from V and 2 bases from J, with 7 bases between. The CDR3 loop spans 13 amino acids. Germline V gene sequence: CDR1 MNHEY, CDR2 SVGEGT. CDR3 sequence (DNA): TGTGCCAGCAGTAACAGTGGCAATCAGCCCCAGCATTTT. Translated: CASSNSGNQPQHF.

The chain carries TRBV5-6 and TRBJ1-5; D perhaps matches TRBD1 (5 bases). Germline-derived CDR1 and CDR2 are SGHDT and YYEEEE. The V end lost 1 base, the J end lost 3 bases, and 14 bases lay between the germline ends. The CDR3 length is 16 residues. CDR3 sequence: CASSLYRGRVNQPQHF. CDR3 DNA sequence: TGTGCCAGCAGCTTGTACCGGGGGAGGGTCAATCAGCCCCAGCATTTT.

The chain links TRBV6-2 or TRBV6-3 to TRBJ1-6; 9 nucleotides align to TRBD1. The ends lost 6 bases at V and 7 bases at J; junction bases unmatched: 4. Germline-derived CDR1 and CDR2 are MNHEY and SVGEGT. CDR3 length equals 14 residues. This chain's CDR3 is CASSRDRGNSPLHF. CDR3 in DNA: TGTGCCAGCAGCCGCGACAGGGGGAATTCACCCCTCCACTTT.

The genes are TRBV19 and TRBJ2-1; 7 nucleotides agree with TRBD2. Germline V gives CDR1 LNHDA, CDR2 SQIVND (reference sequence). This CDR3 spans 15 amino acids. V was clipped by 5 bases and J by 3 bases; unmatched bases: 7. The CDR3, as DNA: TGTGCCAGTAGTGTTGGACTAGGAAACTACAATGAGCAGTTCTTC. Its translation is CASSVGLGNYNEQFF.

CDR3 residues: CASSQRANEKLFF. CDR3 nucleotides: TGTGCCAGCAGCCAGAGAGCAAATGAAAAACTGTTTTTT. The chain has TRBV14 and TRBJ1-4; D gene ambiguous. The V end was cut by 3 bases, the J end by 5 bases, with 7 bases between. CDR1 SGHDN and CDR2 FVKESK come from the germline V gene. This CDR3 region has 13 residues.

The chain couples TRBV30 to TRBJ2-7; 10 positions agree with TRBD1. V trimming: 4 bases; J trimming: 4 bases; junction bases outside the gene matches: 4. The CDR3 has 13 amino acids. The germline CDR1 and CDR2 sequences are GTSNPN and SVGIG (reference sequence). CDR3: CAWNLGQGYEQYF. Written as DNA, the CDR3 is TGTGCCTGGAATCTGGGACAGGGGTACGAGCAGTACTTC.

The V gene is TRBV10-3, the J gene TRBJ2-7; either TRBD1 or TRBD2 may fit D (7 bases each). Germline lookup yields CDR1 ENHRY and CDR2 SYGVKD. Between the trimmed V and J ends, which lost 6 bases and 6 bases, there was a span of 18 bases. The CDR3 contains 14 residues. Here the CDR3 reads CAISERDSKIEQYF. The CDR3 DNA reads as TGTGCCATCAGCGAGCGGGACAGTAAGATCGAGCAGTACTTC.

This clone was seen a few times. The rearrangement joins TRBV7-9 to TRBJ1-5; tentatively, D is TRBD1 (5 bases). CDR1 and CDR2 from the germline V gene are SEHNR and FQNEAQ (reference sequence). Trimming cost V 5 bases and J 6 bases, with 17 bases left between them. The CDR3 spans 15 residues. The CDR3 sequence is CASSPSQGALQPQHF. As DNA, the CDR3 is TGTGCCAGCAGCCCCTCTCAGGGTGCTCTTCAGCCCCAGCATTTT.